This TCR beta chain was obtained from a study of human T cells and chemical hapten exposure. Study-level information: Slight volume differences across pooled libraries mainly accounted for varying per-sample TCR yields.

TCRdb analysed the RACE reads with MiXCR anew, one entry per CDR3 protein. The table includes roughly 130,000 distinct CDR3 sequences, approximately 9% detected once. Stated time point: healthy volunteer bleed at 2 weeks. Blood, whole and unfractionated, served as the source for total RNA extraction. The receptor's source is a male donor in good health. Some clones in this sample may be carry-over from other donors' samples. Sequenced material: whole blood.

The DNA of the CDR3 is TGTGCCAGTGCAAAGAGACTAGCGGGGCACACAGATACGCAGTATTTT. It codes for CASAKRLAGHTDTQYF. J is TRBJ2-3 and V is TRBV19, with TRBD2 identical over 11 bases. The germline V gene encodes CDR1 LNHDA and CDR2 SQIVND (reference sequence). CDR3 length: 16 amino acids. V gave up 8 bases and J gave up 2 bases; unmatched junction bases: 9. The complete variable domain, with remaining parts taken from reference TRBV19 and TRBJ2-3, reads DGGITQSPKYLFRKEGQNVTLSCEQNLNHDAMYWYRQDPGQGLRLIYYSQIVNDFQKGDIAEGYSVSREKKESFPLTVTSAQKNPTAFYLCASAKRLAGHTDTQYFGPGTRLTVL.